The subject of this entry is one TCR beta chain. Germline V gives CDR1 SNHLY, CDR2 FYNNEI. The CDR3 spans 15 residues. V shed 6 bases and J 9 bases; nucleotides not matched to a gene: 11. Here immunoSEQ multiplex PCR was the method, and the copy in TCRdb shows in-frame clones only, minus some. The repertoire has some 100,000 clones, approximately 90% of them found once; the top ten carry more than 10%. This sample was taken from a study of T cell responses to AZD1222 COVID-19 vaccine. The genes are TRBV2 and TRBJ1-6; 7 bases fit TRBD1. The specimen was peripheral blood, collected on day 0 of AZD1222 vaccination. This TCR derives from an adult in good health. This CDR3 is CASSGPTGLLSPLHF. The CDR3 DNA reads as TGTGCCAGCAGCGGACCGACAGGGCTTCTTTCACCCCTCCACTTT.